Below, 21 T cell receptor beta chains from the same sample are listed, as sequenced in a study of shared clonotypes between healthy human individuals. Libraries were prepared by immunoSEQ multiplex PCR; TCRdb keeps only in-frame clonotypes and omits some of them. The table includes around 1 million clones, roughly 72% detected once. Sequencing was done on a sample of memory CD4+ T cells sorted from blood. Subset indicated: CD45RA-negative fraction. Receptors were obtained from a man between 18 and 35 years old in good health.

The rearrangement joins TRBV6-5 to TRBJ2-5; TRBD2 matches at 10 bases. Trimming took 0 bases from V and 5 from J; bases not matched to a gene: 6. The CDR3 is 16 amino acids. In germline, CDR1 is MNHEY, CDR2 SVGAGI. CDR3 sequence (DNA): TGTGCCAGCAGTTACTCGAGAGCGGGGGGGCCCGAGACCCAGTACTTC. Protein: CASSYSRAGGPETQYF.

This chain's CDR3 is CASSISLMETQYF. CDR3 in DNA: TGCGCCAGCAGTATCTCCCTAATGGAGACCCAGTACTTC. The chain has TRBV10-1 and TRBJ2-5; D unclear. The germline V gene encodes CDR1 WNHNN and CDR2 SYGVQD (reference sequence). CDR3 size: 13 residues. Trimming pared 5 bases from V and 5 bases from J, leaving 12 bases between.

Turning to this clone: Other DNA sequences in this specimen translate into the identical CDR3. The rearrangement uses TRBV5-1 and TRBJ1-1; D remains ambiguous. Trimming shortened V by 0 bases and J by 0 bases, and 9 bases separated the two germline ends. Per the germline V gene, CDR1 is SGHRS and CDR2 is YFSETQ. The CDR3 extends over 15 amino acids. This chain's CDR3 is CASSLGSGLNTEAFF. DNA of the CDR3: TGCGCCAGCAGCTTGGGCTCTGGACTGAACACTGAAGCTTTCTTT.

The chain combines TRBV2 with TRBJ2-5; tentative D call: TRBD2 (5 bases). The CDR3 sequence is 14 residues long. The germline V and J ends were trimmed by 5 bases and 0 bases, with 10 bases remaining between them. Germline loops: CDR1 SNHLY, CDR2 FYNNEI. Written as DNA, the CDR3 is TGTGCCAGCAGTCAAGAGGGCTACCAAGAGACCCAGTACTTC. Its protein is CASSQEGYQETQYF.

This clone is a singleton in its sample. V is TRBV2 and J is TRBJ1-6, with 9 bases lining up with TRBD1. The CDR3 has 15 amino acids. The germline CDR1 and CDR2 sequences are SNHLY and FYNNEI. With 7 bases clipped from V and 7 bases from J, the junction kept 8 bases outside the gene matches. CDR3 protein: CASKGRQGENSPLHF. The DNA for the CDR3 is TGTGCCAGCAAGGGTCGACAGGGGGAAAATTCACCCCTCCACTTT.

The V and J genes are TRBV5-1 and TRBJ2-3; tentatively, D is TRBD2 (6 bases). The CDR3 has 15 amino acids. The germline gives CDR1 SGHRS, CDR2 YFSETQ. Deletions cut 4 bases from V and 5 bases from J, with 17 bases between. The CDR3 DNA sequence: TGCGCCAGCAGCCGGGACTTATCGAAGGGAGATACGCAGTATTTT. It translates to CASSRDLSKGDTQYF.

This clone was counted a single time. V gene TRBV6-5 combines with J gene TRBJ2-5; D uncertain. Trimming took 3 bases from V and 1 from J, leaving 9 bases between them. The V gene's germline CDR1 is MNHEY and CDR2 SVGAGI. The CDR3 contains 14 residues. CDR3 sequence: CASSYSSPQETQYF. The CDR3 bases are TGTGCCAGCAGTTATTCAAGTCCCCAAGAGACCCAGTACTTC.

V usage is TRBV10-3 and J usage is TRBJ2-5; D is ambiguous. CDR3 length equals 15 residues. CDR1 is ENHRY and CDR2 is SYGVKD in the germline V gene. V was cut by 2 bases and J by 6 bases, with 16 bases left in between. This chain's CDR3 is CAISEGDDRAKTQYF. The CDR3 nucleotides are TGTGCCATCAGTGAGGGAGACGATCGCGCCAAGACCCAGTACTTC.

This clone appeared a single time. The chain carries TRBV10-3 and TRBJ1-1, with D hard to call. V dropped 2 bases and J dropped 1 base, with 8 bases sitting between them. CDR1 is ENHRY, CDR2 SYGVKD, per germline. The CDR3 spans 14 residues. CDR3 bases: TGTGCCATCAGTGAGGCGATGGGGAACACTGAAGCTTTCTTT. It specifies CAISEAMGNTEAFF.

Worth noting for this clone: This specimen includes other DNA sequences encoding the same CDR3. V and J are TRBV18 and TRBJ1-1, with D maybe TRBD1 (6 bases). Germline loops: CDR1 KGHSH, CDR2 LQKENI. Trimming removed 3 bases at V and 5 bases at J, with 10 bases between. The CDR3 is 13 residues long. CDR3 in DNA: TGTGCCAGCTCACCGAGGGGGGTGACTGAAGCTTTCTTT. This encodes CASSPRGVTEAFF.

The V call is TRBV6-1, the J call TRBJ2-1, with 12 nucleotides matching TRBD2. The CDR3 runs to 15 residues. The J segment lost 6 bases and the V segment lost 5 bases, leaving 5 bases of the junction unmatched. Germline CDR1 is MNHNS and CDR2 is SASEGT. Written as DNA, the CDR3 is TGTGCCAGCAGTAGGCGGACTAGCGGGATCAATGAGCAGTTCTTC. It translates to CASSRRTSGINEQFF.

The genes are TRBV6-5 and TRBJ2-7; 10 bases fit TRBD1. The trim removed 6 bases at V and 0 bases at J, leaving 2 bases unmatched. The CDR3 contains 14 residues. Germline lookup yields CDR1 MNHEY and CDR2 SVGAGI. CDR3 nucleotides: TGTGCCAGCAGGAGGGACAGGGGCTCCTACGAGCAGTACTTC. It is translated as CASRRDRGSYEQYF.

The sample holds one count of this clone. The J gene is TRBJ1-4, the V gene TRBV7-9; 10 bases line up with TRBD1. V lost 5 bases and J lost 5; bases outside the gene matches: 5. The V gene's germline CDR1 is SEHNR and CDR2 FQNEAQ (reference sequence). The CDR3 length is 15 residues. CDR3 in amino acids: CASSPRDRGNEKLFF. DNA of the CDR3: TGTGCCAGCAGCCCCCGGGACAGGGGAAATGAAAAACTGTTTTTT. Supplemented by reference TRBV7-9 and TRBJ1-4, the full variable domain reads DTGVSQNPRHKITKRGQNVTFRCDPISEHNRLYWYRQTLGQGPEFLTYFQNEAQLEKSRLLSDRFSAERPKGSFSTLEIQRTEQGDSAMYLCASSPRDRGNEKLFFGSGTQLSVL.

The rearrangement joins TRBV4-3 to TRBJ2-1, with D possibly matching TRBD2 (6 bases). V gave up 1 base and J gave up 4 bases, with 17 bases separating them. The germline V gene encodes CDR1 LGHNA and CDR2 YSLEER. There are 17 residues in the CDR3. This chain's CDR3 is CASSQVGGAGTYNEQFF. The CDR3 nucleotides are TGCGCCAGCAGCCAAGTGGGCGGGGCAGGGACTTACAATGAGCAGTTCTTC.

The chain uses TRBV6-1 and TRBJ1-5; D gene ambiguous. The germline V gene encodes CDR1 MNHNS and CDR2 SASEGT. This CDR3 has 12 residues. V lost 3 bases and J lost 5, with 5 bases in between. CDR3 sequence reads: CASSDRHQPQHF. For the CDR3, the DNA is TGTGCCAGCAGTGATCGGCATCAGCCCCAGCATTTT.

The J gene is TRBJ1-2, the V gene TRBV30, with D possibly matching TRBD1 (5 bases). Germline CDR1 and CDR2: GTSNPN and SVGIG (reference sequence). Trimming removed 8 bases from V and 2 bases from J, with 9 bases in between. The CDR3 loop spans 11 amino acids. The CDR3 protein is CAGGRNYGYTF. In nucleotides, the CDR3 is TGTGCCGGGGGGAGGAACTATGGCTACACCTTC.

This clone was observed many times. The chain is built from TRBV29-1 and TRBJ2-7; D is possibly TRBD2 (6 bases). Trimming removed 1 base at V and 3 bases at J, with 10 bases between. The CDR3 has 13 amino acids. Germline CDR1 reads SQVTM; CDR2 reads ANQGSEA. The CDR3 sequence: CSVEAGGGYEQYF. CDR3 sequence (DNA): TGCAGCGTTGAAGCCGGGGGTGGCTACGAGCAGTACTTC.

The chain has TRBV19 and TRBJ2-4; D possibly corresponds to TRBD1 (6 bases). Per the germline V gene, CDR1 is LNHDA and CDR2 is SQIVND (reference sequence). The CDR3 covers 16 residues. Trimming removed 5 bases at V and 0 bases at J, with 14 bases between. CDR3 sequence: CASSLTGIRAKNIQYF. The DNA for the CDR3 is TGTGCCAGTAGTCTCACAGGGATAAGAGCCAAAAACATTCAGTACTTC.

This clone was observed a handful of times. The chain uses TRBV29-1 and TRBJ2-2, with D perhaps matching TRBD2 (5 bases). V lost 7 bases and J lost 8, with 20 bases in between. This CDR3 contains 14 residues. Germline V lookup: CDR1 SQVTM, CDR2 ANQGSEA. The chain's CDR3 is CSGRGPASGGELFF. In DNA, the CDR3 is TGCAGCGGACGGGGTCCCGCCTCTGGGGGGGAGCTGTTTTTT.

This chain links TRBV19 with TRBJ1-1; D not resolved. Trimming shortened V by 7 bases and J by 2 bases, and 17 bases separated the two germline ends. This CDR3 spans 15 amino acids. CDR1 is LNHDA, CDR2 SQIVND, per germline (reference sequence). CDR3 loop: CASNDYLGSNTEAFF. The CDR3 region has the DNA TGTGCCAGTAACGATTACCTCGGCAGTAACACTGAAGCTTTCTTT.

The chain carries TRBV19 and TRBJ2-7; the match to TRBD1 covers 9 bases. Trimming cost V 3 bases and J 3 bases; bases outside gene matches: 0. This CDR3 is built from 13 residues. Germline V gene sequence: CDR1 LNHDA, CDR2 SQIVND (reference sequence). CDR3 sequence: CASSMDRGYEQYF. Here the CDR3 DNA reads TGTGCCAGTAGTATGGACAGGGGCTACGAGCAGTACTTC.